A single sample gave rise to the 14 T cell receptor beta chains below, sequenced in a study of shared clonotypes between healthy human individuals. CD8 cells classed as naive were CD45RO-negative and positively selected for CCR7, excluding terminally differentiated effector memory CD45RA+ cells. Some clones are missing from TCRdb's copy, which holds only in-frame ones; the method was immunoSEQ multiplex PCR. The table lists around 2.1 million clones, about 92% of them singletons. Source material: naive CD8+ T cells from PBMCs. All receptors come from a man between 18 and 29 years old in good health. Some clones in this sample may be carry-over from other donors' samples.

The chain carries TRBV11-2 and TRBJ2-1, with D perhaps TRBD1 or TRBD2 (5 bases each). CDR3 size: 13 residues. Germline V gives CDR1 SGHAT, CDR2 FQNNGV. The germline V and J ends were trimmed by 8 bases and 5 bases, with 13 bases remaining between them. CDR3 sequence reads: CASLLGANNEQFF. Written as DNA, the CDR3 is TGTGCCAGCCTACTAGGGGCAAACAATGAGCAGTTCTTC.

J is TRBJ2-5 and V is TRBV7-6; 10 nucleotides agree with TRBD2. V lost 2 bases and J lost 5; bases outside the gene matches: 5. Germline loops: CDR1 SGHVS, CDR2 FNYEAQ. The CDR3 length is 15 residues. The CDR3 here is CASSLRSGRGETQYF. DNA for the CDR3: TGTGCCAGCAGCTTACGGAGCGGGAGGGGCGAGACCCAGTACTTC.

With regard to this clone: Other DNA sequences in the sample encode the same CDR3. The V gene is TRBV19, the J gene TRBJ2-7, with D unresolved. Trimming took 4 bases from V and 4 from J, leaving 8 bases between them. Germline CDR1 is LNHDA and CDR2 is SQIVND (reference sequence). CDR3 length equals 12 residues. The CDR3 DNA reads TGTGCCAGTAGTACGCACCGGTACGAGCAGTACTTC. This encodes CASSTHRYEQYF. Looking up the rest from reference TRBV19 and TRBJ2-7 gives the full variable domain: DGGITQSPKYLFRKEGQNVTLSCEQNLNHDAMYWYRQDPGQGLRLIYYSQIVNDFQKGDIAEGYSVSREKKESFPLTVTSAQKNPTAFYLCASSTHRYEQYFGPGTRLTVT.

Here the CDR3 DNA reads TGTGCCAGCAGCGAACATACCAGCAATCAGCCCCAGCATTTT. This translates into CASSEHTSNQPQHF. The rearrangement uses TRBV7-9 and TRBJ1-5, with D unresolved. The V gene's germline CDR1 is SEHNR and CDR2 FQNEAQ (reference sequence). There are 14 residues in the CDR3. V lost 5 bases and J lost 1, with 9 bases in between.

V and J are TRBV5-1 and TRBJ2-1, with TRBD2 matching 8 bases. Trimming took 3 bases from V and 6 from J; bases not matched to a gene: 5. This CDR3 has 14 residues. Germline CDR1 SGHRS, CDR2 YFSETQ. The CDR3 DNA reads TGCGCCAGCAGCTCCATAGGACTAGCCAATGAGCAGTTCTTC. It specifies CASSSIGLANEQFF.

The gene calls are TRBV30 and TRBJ2-5, with D tentatively TRBD2 (5 bases). The CDR3 covers 12 residues. Germline CDR1 reads GTSNPN; CDR2 reads SVGIG (reference sequence). Trimming cost V 5 bases and J 5 bases, with 12 bases left between them. The DNA for the CDR3 is TGTGCCTGGCTAGCCAAAAGGGAGACCCAGTACTTC. Protein sequence: CAWLAKRETQYF. Variable domain in full (rest from reference TRBV30 and TRBJ2-5): SQTIHQWPATLVQPVGSPLSLECTVEGTSNPNLYWYRQAAGRGLQLLFYSVGIGQISSEVPQNLSASRPQDRQFILSSKKLLLSDSGFYLCAWLAKRETQYFGPGTRLLVL.

The V and J genes are TRBV19 and TRBJ2-7, with 9 bases matching TRBD2. Germline-derived CDR1 and CDR2 are LNHDA and SQIVND (reference sequence). Unmatched junction bases numbered 11, after V lost 5 bases and J lost 3 bases. This CDR3 spans 16 amino acids. The CDR3 nucleotides are TGTGCCAGTAGTTCTCAGATCGCGGGAGGGTTCTACGAGCAGTACTTC. Its protein is CASSSQIAGGFYEQYF.

V is TRBV10-2 and J is TRBJ2-7; D unclear. Germline CDR1 WSHSY, CDR2 SAAADI. Trimming took off 2 bases at V and 4 bases at J, with 9 bases between the two ends. CDR3 length: 13 amino acids. The CDR3 sequence is CASSEGRIYEQYF. The CDR3 region has the DNA TGCGCCAGCAGTGAGGGCAGAATTTACGAGCAGTACTTC.

The V call is TRBV6-5, the J call TRBJ2-7; 9 nucleotides line up with TRBD1. The CDR3 extends over 15 amino acids. Per germline, CDR1 MNHEY and CDR2 SVGAGI. The V segment lost 2 bases and the J segment 5 bases; nucleotides outside the gene matches: 7. CDR3 amino acids: CASSYAGTGSNEQYF. CDR3 nucleotides: TGTGCCAGCAGTTACGCCGGGACAGGGTCCAACGAGCAGTACTTC.

The gene calls are TRBV9 and TRBJ2-7, with 8 bases identical to TRBD2. CDR1 is SGDLS and CDR2 is YYNGEE in the germline V gene. Trimming at V came to 2 bases and at J to 7 bases, leaving 11 bases not matched to a gene. The CDR3 covers 15 residues. This CDR3 is CASSVGNGLAGEQYF. Here the CDR3 DNA reads TGTGCCAGCAGCGTGGGAAATGGACTAGCTGGAGAGCAGTACTTC. The full variable domain, completed using reference TRBV9 and TRBJ2-7, is DSGVTQTPKHLITATGQRVTLRCSPRSGDLSVYWYQQSLDQGLQFLIQYYNGEERAKGNILERFSAQQFPDLHSELNLSSLELGDSALYFCASSVGNGLAGEQYFGPGTRLTVT.

J is TRBJ2-1 and V is TRBV4-1; 9 bases are shared with TRBD2. V lost 3 bases, J lost 2 bases, and 5 bases stayed unmatched. Germline assignment: CDR1 MGHRA and CDR2 YSYEKL. The CDR3 covers 16 residues. CDR3 loop: CASSHPQRGAYNEQFF. The CDR3 region has the DNA TGCGCCAGCAGCCACCCCCAGCGGGGGGCCTACAATGAGCAGTTCTTC.

The chain couples TRBV27 to TRBJ2-7; possible D gene TRBD1, 6 bases. This CDR3 is 13 amino acids long. The ends were cut back, 6 bases at V and 7 bases at J, with 16 bases in the middle. The germline V gene has CDR1 MNHEY and CDR2 SMNVEV (reference sequence). CDR3 in amino acids: CASSSRGGLEQYF. The CDR3 DNA follows: TGTGCCAGCAGCAGCAGGGGCGGTTTAGAGCAGTACTTC.

The chain employs TRBV7-8 and TRBJ2-7; 10 nucleotides match TRBD2. The CDR3 runs to 14 residues. V was pared by 5 bases and J by 2 bases, with 3 bases of the junction left unmatched. Per the germline V gene, CDR1 is SGHVS and CDR2 is FQNEAQ. The CDR3 nucleotides read TGTGCCAGCAGCGCTACTAGCGGGGCCTACGAGCAGTACTTC. It codes for CASSATSGAYEQYF.

This chain joins TRBV27 and TRBJ2-7, with TRBD1 identical over 7 bases. The germline V gene has CDR1 MNHEY and CDR2 SMNVEV (reference sequence). CDR3 length: 14 residues. V was pared by 3 bases and J by 4 bases, with 6 bases of the junction left unmatched. In DNA form, the CDR3 reads TGTGCCAGCAGTTTTTCCAACAGGGGATACGAGCAGTACTTC. Translating it yields CASSFSNRGYEQYF.